This TCR beta chain was identified during a study of shared clonotypes between healthy human individuals. Data came from immunoSEQ multiplex PCR; TCRdb stores just in-frame clones and leaves some out. The sample gives some 2.3 million clones, 90% to 95% of which show up once; under 0.45% is in the top ten. Germline lookup yields CDR1 GTSNPN and CDR2 SVGIG (reference sequence). The V segment lost 4 bases and the J segment 0 bases; nucleotides outside the gene matches: 2. This CDR3 spans 14 amino acids. There are a few counts of this clone. A CD45RA+ naive subset and a CD45RA-negative memory subset were split from CD4+ cells.

The chain has TRBV30 and TRBJ2-2; 7 bases agree with TRBD2. This clonotype was obtained from a young man in good health. Some clones in this sample may be carry-over from other donors' samples. The specimen sequenced was naive CD4+ T cells from PBMCs. Subset here: CD45RA+ positively selected. The CDR3 DNA sequence: TGTGCCTGGACCGGGACTACGAACACCGGGGAGCTGTTTTTT. Protein: CAWTGTTNTGELFF.